This TCR beta chain was recovered during a study of T-cell reconstitution after alpha-beta-depleted transplantation in children. Preparation of the TCRbeta library was carried out with unique molecular identifiers. MiXCR, run by TCRdb on the PCR reads, gives a single entry per CDR3 protein. In the table there are just over 950,000 distinct CDR3 sequences, less than 30% of which are singletons. Of note for this clonotype: Its antigen is currently unknown.

The germline CDR1 and CDR2 sequences are MDHEN and SYDVKM. The CDR3 contains 17 residues. Trimming stripped 4 bases from V and 4 bases from J, with 21 bases between. Study results and caveats: One year after transplant, T-cell counts and diversity came mostly from newly produced T cells.

This chain joins TRBV28 and TRBJ2-3; D is uncertain. The sequence derives from a boy under two years old who had a stem cell transplant for SCID, so the T cells may come from the graft donor. Sequenced material: PBMCs, mostly from graft donor cells, taken 360 days after TCRalphabeta/CD19-depleted stem cell transplant. CDR3 nucleotides: TGTGCCAGCAGTTCAGTTCCGGGTCTCGGTGTCCCAGATACGCAGTATTTT. Residues: CASSSVPGLGVPDTQYF.